This TCR beta chain is from a study of control samples from healthy donors and cancer patients. Clones were sequenced by immunoSEQ multiplex PCR, and TCRdb holds only the in-frame ones, with some missing. The sample includes 15,000 to 17,000 clones, 87% seen only once; the top ten take around 10%. This clone was counted a few times. This clonotype was obtained from a woman in her seventies with colorectal cancer. The specimen sequenced was PBMCs.

The CDR3 is CASSAGQGGNSPLHF. CDR3 coding DNA: TGTGCCAGCAGCGCGGGACAAGGTGGTAATTCACCCCTCCACTTT. The chain uses TRBV9 and TRBJ1-6; tentative D call: TRBD1 (6 bases). This CDR3 region has 15 residues. V was clipped by 3 bases and J by 6 bases, with 13 bases between them. CDR1 SGDLS and CDR2 YYNGEE come from the germline V gene.